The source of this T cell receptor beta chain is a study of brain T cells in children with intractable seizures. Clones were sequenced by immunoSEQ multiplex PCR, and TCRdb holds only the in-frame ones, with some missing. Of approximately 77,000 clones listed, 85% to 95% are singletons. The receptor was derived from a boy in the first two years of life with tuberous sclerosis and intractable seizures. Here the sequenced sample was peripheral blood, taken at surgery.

The CDR3 DNA reads TGTGCCAGCTCACCAATGGGCAGCAATCAGCCCCAGCATTTT. Protein: CASSPMGSNQPQHF. The V and J genes are TRBV18 and TRBJ1-5; D not certain. Trimming stripped 2 bases from V and 1 base from J, with 6 bases between. This CDR3 contains 14 residues. Germline V gene sequence: CDR1 KGHSH, CDR2 LQKENI.